The sequence of this TCR beta chain was determined in a study of T cells in Graves' hyperthyroidism and ophthalmopathy. General study results and limits: Model output signaled ophthalmopathy a median roughly 6 months ahead of onset. Blood samples included most of the expanded thyroid clonotypes exceeding 0.001.

This clonotype has a count of ten or more. Its antigen is still unknown. TCR beta CDR3 region amplification was performed from RNA transcripts. In the first-round RT-PCR of the TCR CDR3, the HTBI primer set was used. TCRdb analysed the multiplex PCR reads with MiXCR anew, one entry per CDR3 protein. The sample contains roughly 100,000 distinct CDR3 sequences, about half of which appear only once. Orbital computed tomography, thyroid ultrasound, serum thyroxine and TRAb, and clinical symptoms together informed the diagnoses. The source is a man aged 35 to 55 with Graves' hyperthyroidism. Input material: blood.

The CDR3 sequence is CASGLYTQYF. CDR3 DNA sequence: TGTGCCAGTGGTCTGTATACGCAGTATTTT. The rearrangement links TRBV28 to TRBJ2-3, with unresolved D. V was pared by 9 bases and J by 7 bases, with 8 bases between. The CDR3 runs to 10 residues. Germline V gene sequence: CDR1 MDHEN, CDR2 SYDVKM.